These T cell receptor beta chains were read from a single sample in a study of blood T cells in healthy people across ages. In TCRdb, the 5' RACE reads were re-called with MiXCR into one record per CDR3 protein. The sample lists more than 1 million distinct CDR3 sequences; under 45% were seen once. Sequencing was performed on blood. Source of these receptors: a woman aged 55-70 years in good health. The CDR3 runs from the conserved cysteine through the conserved F or W. D genes are given only for firm matches. Rows give clone size only sometimes, using once, few, many, or a class for an expanded clone.

CDR3aa: CASSATYGGAYTF; CDR3nt: TGTGCCAGCAGTGCGACCTACGGTGGTGCCTACACCTTC; v_gene: TRBV25-1; abundance: NA; j_gene: TRBJ1-2; d_gene: NA
CDR3aa: CASSFRLSQGGQYF; CDR3nt: TGTGCCAGCAGCTTTAGGCTCTCTCAGGGAGGGCAGTACTTC; v_gene: TRBV7-8; abundance: NA; j_gene: TRBJ2-7; d_gene: NA
CDR3aa: CASSSIGADTQYF; CDR3nt: TGTGCCAGCAGCTCCATTGGGGCCGATACGCAGTATTTT; v_gene: TRBV7-9; abundance: few; j_gene: TRBJ2-3; d_gene: NA
CDR3aa: CASSLDGTGDYEQYF; CDR3nt: TGTGCCAGCAGCTTAGACGGGACAGGGGACTACGAGCAGTACTTC; v_gene: TRBV7-6; abundance: few; j_gene: TRBJ2-7; d_gene: TRBD1
CDR3aa: CASSKTIRDRAENYGYTF; CDR3nt: TGTGCCAGCAGCAAAACAATTCGGGACAGGGCGGAAAACTATGGCTACACCTTC; v_gene: TRBV21-1; abundance: few; j_gene: TRBJ1-2; d_gene: NA
CDR3aa: CSALTPSLSTDTQYF; CDR3nt: TGCAGTGCCCTGACCCCCTCTCTTAGCACAGATACGCAGTATTTT; v_gene: TRBV20-1; abundance: once; j_gene: TRBJ2-3; d_gene: NA
CDR3aa: CSVMGQLRETQYF; CDR3nt: TGCAGCGTAATGGGACAGTTGAGGGAGACCCAGTACTTC; v_gene: TRBV29-1; abundance: many; j_gene: TRBJ2-5; d_gene: TRBD1
CDR3aa: CASSLAPTRPQHF; CDR3nt: TGTGCCAGCAGCTTAGCTCCGACAAGGCCCCAGCATTTT; v_gene: TRBV11-1; abundance: NA; j_gene: TRBJ1-5; d_gene: NA
CDR3aa: CASSLGGRVGEQYF; CDR3nt: TGTGCCAGCAGCTTAGGCGGGAGGGTCGGCGAGCAGTACTTC; v_gene: TRBV7-2; abundance: few; j_gene: TRBJ2-7; d_gene: TRBD2
CDR3aa: CASSLSGSRIGEQYF; CDR3nt: TGTGCCAGCAGCTTATCGGGATCCAGGATCGGCGAGCAGTACTTC; v_gene: TRBV7-9; abundance: NA; j_gene: TRBJ2-7; d_gene: NA
CDR3aa: CASSFQGDNTEAFF; CDR3nt: TGTGCCAGCAGTTTTCAGGGAGATAACACTGAAGCTTTCTTT; v_gene: TRBV28; abundance: NA; j_gene: TRBJ1-1; d_gene: NA
CDR3aa: CASSGGPEQFF; CDR3nt: TGTGCCAGCAGCGGGGGACCCGAGCAGTTCTTC; v_gene: TRBV7-9; abundance: NA; j_gene: TRBJ2-1; d_gene: NA
CDR3aa: CASSSYTGTPRTQYF; CDR3nt: TGTGCCAGCAGCTCTTACACCGGGACGCCAAGGACCCAGTACTTC; v_gene: TRBV28; abundance: NA; j_gene: TRBJ2-5; d_gene: NA
CDR3aa: CASSYASGRDEQYF; CDR3nt: TGTGCCAGCAGTTACGCTAGCGGGAGGGATGAGCAGTACTTC; v_gene: TRBV6-2/TRBV6-3; abundance: NA; j_gene: TRBJ2-7; d_gene: TRBD2
CDR3aa: CASIRDNPYEQYF; CDR3nt: TGTGCCAGCATCCGGGACAACCCCTACGAGCAGTACTTC; v_gene: TRBV6-2/TRBV6-3; abundance: few; j_gene: TRBJ2-7; d_gene: NA
CDR3aa: CASSRRSQNNEQFF; CDR3nt: TGTGCCAGCAGCCGCCGCTCACAGAACAATGAGCAGTTCTTC; v_gene: TRBV3-1; abundance: few; j_gene: TRBJ2-1; d_gene: NA
CDR3aa: CASHQLAGPRDEQFF; CDR3nt: TGTGCCAGCCACCAACTAGCGGGCCCACGGGATGAGCAGTTCTTC; v_gene: TRBV27; abundance: once; j_gene: TRBJ2-1; d_gene: TRBD2
CDR3aa: CSAPSYSSYEQYF; CDR3nt: TGCAGTGCCCCATCCTATAGCTCCTACGAGCAGTACTTC; v_gene: TRBV20-1; abundance: NA; j_gene: TRBJ2-7; d_gene: NA
CDR3aa: CASSQTHNEQYF; CDR3nt: TGTGCCAGCAGCCAGACCCACAACGAGCAGTACTTC; v_gene: TRBV28; abundance: NA; j_gene: TRBJ2-7; d_gene: NA
CDR3aa: CASSDKYYPNYGYTF; CDR3nt: TGTGCCAGCAGTGATAAGTATTACCCTAACTATGGCTACACCTTC; v_gene: TRBV25-1; abundance: NA; j_gene: TRBJ1-2; d_gene: NA
CDR3aa: CSASPVVEGVDEQYF; CDR3nt: TGCAGTGCTAGCCCCGTAGTAGAGGGAGTGGACGAGCAGTACTTC; v_gene: TRBV20-1; abundance: few; j_gene: TRBJ2-7; d_gene: NA
CDR3aa: CSARAGYIGQPQHF; CDR3nt: TGCAGTGCCCGCGCGGGGTATATTGGACAGCCCCAGCATTTT; v_gene: TRBV20-1; abundance: NA; j_gene: TRBJ1-5; d_gene: NA
CDR3aa: CASSDGRAESYEQYF; CDR3nt: TGTGCCAGCAGTGACGGACGAGCGGAGTCCTACGAGCAGTACTTC; v_gene: TRBV6-6; abundance: NA; j_gene: TRBJ2-7; d_gene: NA
CDR3aa: CASKYRGRSSPEAFF; CDR3nt: TGTGCCAGCAAATACAGGGGCCGGAGTTCCCCTGAAGCTTTCTTT; v_gene: TRBV2; abundance: NA; j_gene: TRBJ1-1; d_gene: TRBD1
CDR3aa: CASSLEAGLAKNIQYF; CDR3nt: TGTGCCAGCAGCTTGGAGGCAGGGTTAGCCAAAAACATTCAGTACTTC; v_gene: TRBV7-2; abundance: NA; j_gene: TRBJ2-4; d_gene: NA
CDR3aa: CASSFGERGVSEQYF; CDR3nt: TGTGCCAGCAGTTTCGGGGAAAGGGGAGTAAGCGAGCAGTACTTC; v_gene: TRBV27; abundance: many; j_gene: TRBJ2-7; d_gene: NA
CDR3aa: CSASRDQELVHEQYF; CDR3nt: TGCAGTGCTAGTAGGGATCAGGAACTCGTCCACGAGCAGTACTTC; v_gene: TRBV20-1; abundance: many; j_gene: TRBJ2-7; d_gene: NA
CDR3aa: CASNWREGWYNEQFF; CDR3nt: TGTGCCAGCAATTGGCGGGAGGGCTGGTACAATGAGCAGTTCTTC; v_gene: TRBV28; abundance: once; j_gene: TRBJ2-1; d_gene: TRBD2
CDR3aa: CASSVDGLSYEQYF; CDR3nt: TGTGCCAGCAGCGTAGATGGGCTCTCCTACGAGCAGTACTTC; v_gene: TRBV9; abundance: NA; j_gene: TRBJ2-7; d_gene: NA
CDR3aa: CASSSPTSGRPYEQYF; CDR3nt: TGTGCCAGCAGTTCCCCGACTAGCGGGAGACCCTACGAGCAGTACTTC; v_gene: TRBV6-5; abundance: NA; j_gene: TRBJ2-7; d_gene: TRBD2
CDR3aa: CASSLEAGLAGYEQYF; CDR3nt: TGTGCCAGCAGTTTAGAAGCGGGACTAGCCGGCTACGAGCAGTACTTC; v_gene: TRBV2; abundance: few; j_gene: TRBJ2-7; d_gene: TRBD2
CDR3aa: CAWSVRGRVETQYF; CDR3nt: TGTGCCTGGAGTGTACGTGGGAGGGTGGAGACCCAGTACTTC; v_gene: TRBV30; abundance: NA; j_gene: TRBJ2-5; d_gene: TRBD2